This T cell receptor (beta chain) originates from a study of glioma-infiltrating T cells after dendritic cell vaccination. None of the glioblastoma patients had an isocitrate dehydrogenase mutation. Germline CDR1 and CDR2: SGHRS and YFSETQ. The CDR3 has 16 residues. The V gene lost 4 bases and the J gene lost 2 bases, with 16 bases spanning the gap. The primer mix had 60 V beta and 13 J beta primers. The data were produced by immunoSEQ multiplex PCR, yet TCRdb's version contains in-frame clones alone and is incomplete. The sample shows about 82,000 clones, 85% to 90% of them seen only once. The rearrangement links TRBV5-1 to TRBJ1-5; D gene uncertain. Sample: blood, taken before dendritic cell vaccination. The receptor comes from a human donor with glioblastoma. CDR3 DNA sequence: TGCGCCAGCAGCCCTGATGGGAGTATGGGCAATCAGCCCCAGCATTTT. Translating it yields CASSPDGSMGNQPQHF.